This T cell receptor beta chain originates from a study of CD8 T cells in ankylosing spondylitis. Whole-study results and caveats: A TCR beta motif of 7 to 9 highly homologous variants seemed to mark ankylosing spondylitis blood. Clones linked with disease were CD8+ and fairly uncommon in the peripheral blood. In reactive arthritis synovial fluid and blood, some motif variants had been reported before.

To note about this clonotype: Its antigen is unknown.

Generation of TCR beta libraries employed quantitative 5'-RACE incorporating molecular barcodes. Each CDR3 protein is one row after TCRdb ran MiXCR on the 5' RACE reads. This sample has some 85,000 distinct CDR3 sequences; approximately 9.6% occur once, and the top ten carry 30%. The CDR3 is 18 residues long. V lost 4 bases to trimming and J lost 2 bases, with 21 bases between them. Per germline, CDR1 LNHNV and CDR2 YYDKDF (reference sequence). The sequence derives from a male donor with ankylosing spondylitis. The sample was blood, either unsorted or a sorted T cell fraction (not recorded which). The chain links TRBV15 to TRBJ2-1, with TRBD1 as a possible D gene (5 bases). The CDR3 nucleotides read TGTGCCACCAGCACCTTGGACATGGCGGAGAGGACCTACAATGAGCAGTTCTTC. This sequence encodes CATSTLDMAERTYNEQFF.